This T cell receptor (beta chain) was identified in a study of blood T cell repertoires in COVID-19. Across the study: PBMCs, B-cell-depleted T cells, or T cells were the source of the cDNA or gDNA that made up the material.

CDR3 length: 16 amino acids. Germline trimming cut 4 bases from V and 7 bases from J; bases unmatched to any gene: 15. Germline lookup yields CDR1 LGHDT and CDR2 YNNKEL (reference sequence). Assay used: immunoSEQ multiplex PCR; TCRdb lists only in-frame clones, some missing. The repertoire consists of around 100,000 clones, with 69% occurring once and the leading ten covering approximately 5.9%. Sequencing used peripheral blood. The receptor comes from an elderly man with acute or convalescent COVID-19. This rearrangement joins TRBV3-1 (or the pseudogene TRBV3-2) to TRBJ2-7; 8 bases agree with TRBD2. CDR3 region: CASSPAAAGGVGEQYF. CDR3 sequence (DNA): TGTGCCAGCAGCCCCGCGGCGGCGGGAGGAGTCGGGGAGCAGTACTTC.